The clone carrying this T cell receptor beta chain was counted once. Germline lookup yields CDR1 MNHEY and CDR2 SVGEGT. The trim removed 6 bases at V and 3 bases at J, leaving 13 bases unmatched. The CDR3 spans 18 residues. This sample stems from a study of blood T cell repertoires in COVID-19. Study information: From the United States, Italy and Spain came samples of acute and convalescent COVID-19. The analysed material was cDNA or gDNA that came from T cells, B-cell-depleted T cells, or PBMCs.

Original processing notes: Using reference gene primer amplification, nucleated cell counts were estimated. The data were produced by immunoSEQ multiplex PCR, yet TCRdb's version contains in-frame clones alone and is incomplete. That table is the source of V, J and clone size, and D and trimming were worked out from the DNA. The profile shows under 200,000 clones, about 80% of them singletons. The receptor was isolated from a man in his sixties with acute or convalescent COVID-19. Sequencing was performed on peripheral blood. The chain uses TRBV6-2 or TRBV6-3 and TRBJ2-2, with TRBD1 matching over 10 bases. The CDR3 sequence: CASSRDRGQVLHTGELFF. The DNA of the CDR3 is TGTGCCAGCAGCCGCGACAGGGGGCAAGTCTTGCACACCGGGGAGCTGTTTTTT.